The 3 T cell receptor beta chains reported below all come from one sample, sequenced in a study of cytomegalovirus exposure and HLA in healthy donors. PCR employed 60 Vbeta and 13 Jbeta primers. The method was immunoSEQ multiplex PCR; TCRdb's version includes in-frame clones alone and lacks a portion of them. The sample shows roughly 150,000 clones, roughly 10% of them seen only once. Sequenced: PBMCs. All receptors come from a man aged 45-65 years in good health and CMV-seronegative.

The chain combines TRBV5-1 with TRBJ2-1, with D uncertain. Germline V lookup: CDR1 SGHRS, CDR2 YFSETQ. The CDR3 runs to 17 residues. V was cut by 2 bases and J by 0 bases, with 15 bases left in between. The CDR3 DNA is TGCGCCAGCAGCTTCGGCCCCCAGCGTAGCTCCTACAATGAGCAGTTCTTC. Protein sequence: CASSFGPQRSSYNEQFF. The full variable domain, in which reference TRBV5-1 and TRBJ2-1 provide the parts outside the CDR3, is KAGVTQTPRYLIKTRGQQVTLSCSPISGHRSVSWYQQTPGQGLQFLFEYFSETQRNKGNFPGRFSGRQFSNSRSEMNVSTLELGDSALYLCASSFGPQRSSYNEQFFGPGTRLTVL.

DNA for the CDR3: TGCGCCAGCAGTGAGGACAGGTTAAGGACTGGCTATGGCTACACCTTC. Encoded protein: CASSEDRLRTGYGYTF. This chain joins TRBV5-1 and TRBJ1-2; TRBD1 agrees at 7 bases. Germline lookup yields CDR1 SGHRS and CDR2 YFSETQ. J was trimmed by 4 bases and V by 5 bases; bases with no gene match: 14. This CDR3 is built from 16 residues. The full variable domain, completed using reference TRBV5-1 and TRBJ1-2, is KAGVTQTPRYLIKTRGQQVTLSCSPISGHRSVSWYQQTPGQGLQFLFEYFSETQRNKGNFPGRFSGRQFSNSRSEMNVSTLELGDSALYLCASSEDRLRTGYGYTFGSGTRLTVV.

V and J are TRBV5-8 and TRBJ2-5; D perhaps matches TRBD1 (5 bases). This CDR3 region has 14 residues. Looked up from germline, CDR1 is SGHTS and CDR2 is YDEGEE. V gave up 3 bases and J gave up 5 bases, with 14 bases separating them. The CDR3 here is CASSSHLPGETQYF. DNA for the CDR3: TGTGCCAGCAGCTCTCATCTCCCAGGGGAGACCCAGTACTTC.